The sequence of this TCR beta chain was determined in a study of blood T cell repertoires in COVID-19. Generated by immunoSEQ multiplex PCR, the TCRdb table keeps only in-frame clones and is missing some. The table has around 390,000 clones, around nine tenths seen once. CDR1 SGDLS and CDR2 YYNGEE come from the germline V gene. CDR3 length equals 16 residues. Unmatched junction bases numbered 13, after V lost 3 bases and J lost 5 bases. The clonotype comes from a woman aged 50 to 65 who had recovered from COVID-19. The specimen sequenced was PBMCs or T cells enriched from blood (not recorded which). V usage is TRBV9 and J usage is TRBJ1-2, with TRBD1 identical over 7 bases. The CDR3 DNA follows: TGTGCCAGCAGCGGAGGGTCGGAGGGACAGTTATATGGCTACACCTTC. Translation gives CASSGGSEGQLYGYTF.